A single sample gave rise to the 3 T cell receptor beta chains below, sequenced in a study of spatial heterogeneity in lung cancer. A single record per CDR3 protein comes from TCRdb applying MiXCR to the 5' RACE reads. This table holds about 52,000 distinct CDR3 sequences, around 7.7% found once. Time point: blood at routine non-recurrence follow-up after resection. Frozen PBMC, nontumor lung or tumor provided whole RNA, which was sequenced unsorted. The material sequenced was PBMCs, taken at follow-up. All receptors derive from a female donor with early-stage non-small cell lung cancer.

A word on this clonotype: Compared with germline, one end of the junction differs, possibly owing to a read error. The CDR3 spells CPSSLRTSEFNEQFF. DNA of the CDR3: TGTCCCAGCAGCTTAAGGACTAGCGAGTTCAATGAGCAGTTCTTC. The gene calls are TRBV7-2 and TRBJ2-1, with TRBD2 identical over 9 bases. Germline V gene data show CDR1 as SGHTA and CDR2 as FQGNSA. The CDR3 spans 15 residues.

This clonotype was recorded many times. This rearrangement joins TRBV6-6 to TRBJ2-7; tentative D call: TRBD2 (6 bases). CDR3 size: 13 residues. Trimming removed 7 bases at V and 4 bases at J, with 14 bases between. CDR1 MNHNY and CDR2 SVGAGI come from the germline V gene (reference sequence). CDR3 sequence: CASKFSGEYEQYF. As DNA, the CDR3 is TGTGCCAGCAAGTTTAGCGGAGAATACGAGCAGTACTTC.

This clonotype was recorded many times. The rearrangement uses TRBV6-5 and TRBJ1-3; 7 positions match TRBD1. Germline V CDR1 and CDR2: MNHEY, SVGAGI. The V segment lost 4 bases and the J segment 0 bases; nucleotides outside the gene matches: 12. This CDR3 is 18 amino acids long. The CDR3 DNA reads TGTGCCAGCAGTTTCCGGACAGGTAGTTCGTCCTCTGGAAACACCATATATTTT. Translating gives CASSFRTGSSSSGNTIYF.